This TCR beta chain was found in a study of memory CD4+ T cells and cytomegalovirus serostatus. Study in general: Healthy Belgian adult donors included nine or ten CMV-positive and 24 CMV-negative people.

A note on this clone: The antigen remains undetermined.

Single viable CD3+CD4+CD8-CD45RO+ cells were sorted as the memory CD4+ T cells. Serostatus was set by detecting CMV pp150, pp28, p38, p52 IgG. There are 16 residues in the CDR3. Trimming shortened V by 1 base and J by 1 base, and 15 bases separated the two germline ends. CDR1 is SQVTM, CDR2 ANQGSEA, per germline. Generated by immunoSEQ multiplex PCR, the TCRdb table keeps only in-frame clones and is missing some. The data show 70,000 or so clones, with about 73% seen just once and 2% to 3% held by the top ten. The study's findings and limits: Median bootstrapped AUC for CMV status was around 0.95 originally, 0.85 to 0.92 US-trained. CD4+ memory repertoires contained about two fifths of the 164 reported CMV TCRbeta sequences.

The chain links TRBV29-1 to TRBJ2-3; possible D gene TRBD2, 5 bases. The sample comprised memory CD4+ T cells from blood. This clonotype originated in an adult in good health and CMV-seropositive. DNA for the CDR3: TGCAGCGTTGAAGGTGCAGAACGGGGAGGCACAGATACGCAGTATTTT. The encoded protein is CSVEGAERGGTDTQYF.